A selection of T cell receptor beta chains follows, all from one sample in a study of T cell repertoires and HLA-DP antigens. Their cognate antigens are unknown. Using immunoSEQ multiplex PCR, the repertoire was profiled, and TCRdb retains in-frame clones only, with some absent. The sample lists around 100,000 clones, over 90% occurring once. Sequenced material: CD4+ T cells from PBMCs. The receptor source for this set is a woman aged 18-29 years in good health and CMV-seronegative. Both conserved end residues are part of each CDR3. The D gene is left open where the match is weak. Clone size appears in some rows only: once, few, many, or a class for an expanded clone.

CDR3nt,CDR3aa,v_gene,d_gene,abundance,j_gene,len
TGTGCCAGCAGCGTAGGTCCAGACCAAGAGACCCAGTACTTC,CASSVGPDQETQYF,TRBV9,NA,NA,TRBJ2-5,14
TGCAGCGCTCAGGGTTACGGGGAGCTGTTTTTT,CSAQGYGELFF,TRBV29-1,NA,NA,TRBJ2-2,11
TGTGCCATCAGTGAGTCCGCACCCGGGACAGGGGTTACTGAAGCTTTCTTT,CAISESAPGTGVTEAFF,TRBV10-3,TRBD1,NA,TRBJ1-1,17
TGTGCCAGCAGTTTATGGAATCCGGGGGAATCGTCTGGCTACACCTTC,CASSLWNPGESSGYTF,TRBV28,NA,NA,TRBJ1-2,16
TGTGCCAGCAGCTTATCTACCGGGGACAGCAGTGAGCAGTTCTTC,CASSLSTGDSSEQFF,TRBV5-4,TRBD1,NA,TRBJ2-1,15
TGTGCCAGCAGCTCCCGAGGTAGCGGGGGGTCCCTGAGCTCCTACAATGAGCAGTTCTTC,CASSSRGSGGSLSSYNEQFF,TRBV7-3,TRBD2,NA,TRBJ2-1,20
TGTGCCAGCAGCTCCCTTGGACACCATGAGAACTTC,CASSSLGHHENF,TRBV6-6,NA,NA,TRBJ2-5,12
TGTGCCAGCAGCCAAACTGGGGTCCAAGAGACCCAGTACTTC,CASSQTGVQETQYF,TRBV27,NA,NA,TRBJ2-5,14
TGTGCCAGCAGCTTAGGCGTCTTCGGGGGCTCTGGAAACACCATATATTTT,CASSLGVFGGSGNTIYF,TRBV7-8,NA,NA,TRBJ1-3,17
TGTGCCAGCAGCTTAGCTGGGGGAAGCAATCAGCCCCAGCATTTT,CASSLAGGSNQPQHF,TRBV7-9,NA,few,TRBJ1-5,15
TGTGCCAGCAACGGACAGGGGGCAGATACGCAGTATTTT,CASNGQGADTQYF,TRBV2,TRBD1,NA,TRBJ2-3,13
TGTGCCAGCAGCGCGATAGCGGGAGGGGCCCATGAGCAGTTCTTC,CASSAIAGGAHEQFF,TRBV9,TRBD2,NA,TRBJ2-1,15
TGTGCCAGCAGTTTCACCGGGACTGCTGGAAACACCATATATTTT,CASSFTGTAGNTIYF,TRBV6-6,NA,many,TRBJ1-3,15
TGTGCCACCAGCTGGGACACCTACAATGAGCAGTTCTTC,CATSWDTYNEQFF,TRBV15,NA,NA,TRBJ2-1,13
TGTGCCAGTAGTATAATCGTGGGGGCAGATACGCAGTATTTT,CASSIIVGADTQYF,TRBV19,NA,NA,TRBJ2-3,14
TGTGCCAGCAGCTTGGGCGGGACAGGGAACACCGGGGAGCTGTTTTTT,CASSLGGTGNTGELFF,TRBV5-4,TRBD1,NA,TRBJ2-2,16
TGTGCCACCGGCAGTAACTATGGCTACACCTTC,CATGSNYGYTF,TRBV2,NA,NA,TRBJ1-2,11
TGTGCCAGCAGCCGCCGTGGGGACAATGAGCAGTTCTTC,CASSRRGDNEQFF,TRBV7-3,NA,NA,TRBJ2-1,13
TGTGCCAGCAGCTTCCAGGGGGCCTCTGGAAACACCATATATTTT,CASSFQGASGNTIYF,TRBV7-9,TRBD1,NA,TRBJ1-3,15
TGTGCCAGCTTGGGTGGGGGACTAGCGGGAGTGAGCACAGATACGCAGTATTTT,CASLGGGLAGVSTDTQYF,TRBV25-1,TRBD2,NA,TRBJ2-3,18
TGCGCCAGCAGCTTGGGAGCTCTAGAGACCCAGTACTTC,CASSLGALETQYF,TRBV5-1,NA,NA,TRBJ2-5,13
TGTGCCAGCACAGGGGTCGTCACCGGGGAGCTGTTTTTT,CASTGVVTGELFF,TRBV28,NA,NA,TRBJ2-2,13
TGTGCCACCCTGGGGGGCGCGAACACCGGGGAGCTGTTTTTT,CATLGGANTGELFF,TRBV28,NA,NA,TRBJ2-2,14
TGTGCCAGCAGCTTCGGCAGGGGGCTGGAAGCAGATACGCAGTATTTT,CASSFGRGLEADTQYF,TRBV7-2,TRBD1,NA,TRBJ2-3,16
TGTGCCAGCAGCCCAACCATTGCCGGGACTAGCGTCCACAATGAGCAGTTCTTC,CASSPTIAGTSVHNEQFF,TRBV5-4,TRBD2,NA,TRBJ2-1,18
TGTGCCAGCAGCTTTTCGACAGGGAGCACAGATACGCAGTATTTT,CASSFSTGSTDTQYF,TRBV5-6,TRBD1,NA,TRBJ2-3,15
TGTGCCAGCAGCCAAGATCTCAGGGCTGGGCAGTACTTC,CASSQDLRAGQYF,TRBV14,NA,NA,TRBJ2-7,13
TGTGCCAGCAGCCCAACCGGGACGTTGAACACCGGGGAGCTGTTTTTT,CASSPTGTLNTGELFF,TRBV7-9,NA,once,TRBJ2-2,16
TGTGCCAGCAGCTTAGCGCCGGGACAGGTCAATCAGCCCCAGCATTTT,CASSLAPGQVNQPQHF,TRBV7-8,TRBD1,NA,TRBJ1-5,16
TGTGCCAGCAGCTCGTGGGATAGCACAGATACGCAGTATTTT,CASSSWDSTDTQYF,TRBV7-3,NA,NA,TRBJ2-3,14
TGTGCCAGTAGTAACACTCAAAATAACTATGGCTACACCTTC,CASSNTQNNYGYTF,TRBV19,NA,NA,TRBJ1-2,14
TGTGCCAGCAGTTTCGGGGACTACTATGGCTACACCTTC,CASSFGDYYGYTF,TRBV27,NA,few,TRBJ1-2,13
TGTGCCAGCAGCCCCGGACTAGCGGGAGCCTCAGATACGCAGTATTTT,CASSPGLAGASDTQYF,TRBV11-3,TRBD2,NA,TRBJ2-3,16
TGTGCCAGTGGCAGGGCGGGTAATGAGCAGTTCTTC,CASGRAGNEQFF,TRBV6-5,NA,NA,TRBJ2-1,12
TGTGCCAGCAGTTTCGGGGGAGCCTCCGGTTGGTACTTC,CASSFGGASGWYF,TRBV27,NA,NA,TRBJ2-7,13
TGTGCCAGCAGCGTAGCTGGGGGAAATGAGCAGTTCTTC,CASSVAGGNEQFF,TRBV9,NA,NA,TRBJ2-1,13
TGTGCCAGTAGTCCCACGGCCCCAGGGGCGGTAGATACGCAGTATTTT,CASSPTAPGAVDTQYF,TRBV19,NA,NA,TRBJ2-3,16
TGCGCCAGCAGCCAAGTTGCCGGGACAAGCACAGATACGCAGTATTTT,CASSQVAGTSTDTQYF,TRBV4-1,NA,NA,TRBJ2-3,16
TGTGCCAGCAGTTTATCGCCCACTATAGGGACCCAGCATTTT,CASSLSPTIGTQHF,TRBV27,NA,NA,TRBJ1-5,14
TGTGCCAGCAGCTTAGTCTCAGGGACAGCGTTAGCTAACTATGGCTACACCTTC,CASSLVSGTALANYGYTF,TRBV7-2,TRBD1,NA,TRBJ1-2,18
TGTGCCAGCCGATTTAATCCGGGACAGCGGTCAACTGAAGCTTTCTTT,CASRFNPGQRSTEAFF,TRBV19,TRBD1,NA,TRBJ1-1,16
TGTGCCAGCAGCCACAGGGGGAGTTATGGCTACACCTTC,CASSHRGSYGYTF,TRBV14,TRBD1,NA,TRBJ1-2,13
TGTGCCAGCACCCTGGGGCAGGGCCTCACAGATACGCAGTATTTT,CASTLGQGLTDTQYF,TRBV27,NA,NA,TRBJ2-3,15
TGTGCCAGCAGTCGGGGAGGGGGTTTCGTCAACCAAGAGACCCAGTACTTC,CASSRGGGFVNQETQYF,TRBV27,NA,NA,TRBJ2-5,17
TGTGCCAGCAGCCCCTCCCGGCAGGGGGCGGTCAAAAACATTCAGTACTTC,CASSPSRQGAVKNIQYF,TRBV11-2,TRBD1,NA,TRBJ2-4,17
TGTGCCAGCAGTTGGGGTCTGGTACAGGGACTTTTTAGGAACACCTTC,CASSWGLVQGLFRNTF,TRBV27,NA,once,TRBJ1-2,16
TGTGCCAGCAGGTTACGGACAGACACTGAAGCTTTCTTT,CASRLRTDTEAFF,TRBV2,NA,NA,TRBJ1-1,13
TGTGCCAGCAGTTCGCAGGGGGCAACTAATGAAAAACTGTTTTTT,CASSSQGATNEKLFF,TRBV5-6,TRBD1,NA,TRBJ1-4,15